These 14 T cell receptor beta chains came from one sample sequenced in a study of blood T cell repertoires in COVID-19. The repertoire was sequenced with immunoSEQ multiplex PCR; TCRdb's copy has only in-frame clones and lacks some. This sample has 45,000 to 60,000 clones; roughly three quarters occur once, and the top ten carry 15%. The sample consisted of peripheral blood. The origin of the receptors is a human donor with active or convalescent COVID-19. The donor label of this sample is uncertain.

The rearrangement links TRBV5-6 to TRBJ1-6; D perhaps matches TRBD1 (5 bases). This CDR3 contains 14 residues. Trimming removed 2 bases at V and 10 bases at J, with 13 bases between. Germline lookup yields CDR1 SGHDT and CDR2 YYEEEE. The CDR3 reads CASSLKGGGSPLHF. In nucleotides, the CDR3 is TGTGCCAGCAGCTTAAAAGGCGGGGGATCACCCCTCCACTTT.

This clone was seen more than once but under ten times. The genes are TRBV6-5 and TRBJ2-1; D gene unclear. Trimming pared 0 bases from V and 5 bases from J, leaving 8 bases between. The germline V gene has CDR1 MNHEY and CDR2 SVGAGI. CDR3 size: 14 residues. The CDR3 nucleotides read TGTGCCAGCAGTTACTCAAGAAGCCACAATGAGCAGTTCTTC. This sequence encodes CASSYSRSHNEQFF.

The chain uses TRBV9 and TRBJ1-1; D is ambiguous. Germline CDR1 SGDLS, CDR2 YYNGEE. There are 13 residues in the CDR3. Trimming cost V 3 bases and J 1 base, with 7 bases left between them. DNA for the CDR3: TGTGCCAGCAGCGAACGGAGGAACACTGAAGCTTTCTTT. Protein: CASSERRNTEAFF.

The CDR3 bases are TGTGCCAGCAGTTACCGGGACAGGGGGCTATACGAGCAGTACTTC. It codes for CASSYRDRGLYEQYF. The chain recombines TRBV6-5 with TRBJ2-7, with 12 bases lining up with TRBD1. Germline V lookup: CDR1 MNHEY, CDR2 SVGAGI. The V and J ends lost 2 bases and 4 bases, in that order; junction bases with no gene match: 3. This CDR3 region has 15 residues.

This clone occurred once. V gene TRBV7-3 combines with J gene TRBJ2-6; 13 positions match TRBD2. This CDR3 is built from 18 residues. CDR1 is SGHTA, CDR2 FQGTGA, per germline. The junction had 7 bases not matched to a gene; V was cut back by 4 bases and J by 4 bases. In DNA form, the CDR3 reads TGTGCCAGCAGCTCCACTAGCGGGAGGGCTTCCGGGGCCAACGTCCTGACTTTC. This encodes CASSSTSGRASGANVLTF.

CDR3 in DNA: TGTGCCAGCAGTTGGACAGCCTCTGGGGCCAACGTCCTGACTTTC. Protein product: CASSWTASGANVLTF. This chain uses TRBV6-5 with TRBJ2-6; weak D call: TRBD1 (6 bases). The CDR3 has 15 amino acids. V lost 4 bases, J lost 0 bases, and 7 bases lay in between. Germline CDR1 MNHEY, CDR2 SVGAGI.

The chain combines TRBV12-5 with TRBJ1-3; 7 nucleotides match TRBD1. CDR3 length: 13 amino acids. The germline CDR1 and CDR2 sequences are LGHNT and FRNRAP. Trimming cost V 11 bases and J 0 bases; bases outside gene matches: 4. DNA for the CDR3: TGTGCTTCGGGGACAGCCTCTGGAAACACCATATATTTT. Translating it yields CASGTASGNTIYF.

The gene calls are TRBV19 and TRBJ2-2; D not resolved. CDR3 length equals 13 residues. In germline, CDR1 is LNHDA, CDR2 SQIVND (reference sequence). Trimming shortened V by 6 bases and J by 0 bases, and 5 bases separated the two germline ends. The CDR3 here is CASRYANTGELFF. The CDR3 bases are TGTGCCAGTAGATATGCGAACACCGGGGAGCTGTTTTTT.

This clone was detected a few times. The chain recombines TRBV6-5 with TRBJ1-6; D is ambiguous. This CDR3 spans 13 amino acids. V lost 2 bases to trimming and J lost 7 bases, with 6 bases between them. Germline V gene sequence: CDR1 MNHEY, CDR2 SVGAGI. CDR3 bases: TGTGCCAGCAGTTACAACTCCAATTCACCCCTCCACTTT. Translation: CASSYNSNSPLHF.

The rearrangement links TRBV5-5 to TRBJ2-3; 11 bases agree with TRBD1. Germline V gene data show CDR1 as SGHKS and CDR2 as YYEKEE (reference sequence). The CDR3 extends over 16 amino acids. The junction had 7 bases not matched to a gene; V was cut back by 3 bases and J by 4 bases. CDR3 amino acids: CASSSPGQGVADTQYF. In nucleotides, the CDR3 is TGTGCCAGCAGCTCCCCGGGACAGGGGGTCGCAGATACGCAGTATTTT.

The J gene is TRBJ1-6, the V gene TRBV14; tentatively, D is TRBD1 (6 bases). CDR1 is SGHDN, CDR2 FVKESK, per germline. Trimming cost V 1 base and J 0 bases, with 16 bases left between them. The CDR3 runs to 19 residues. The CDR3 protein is CASSQGYRVSSSYNSPLHF. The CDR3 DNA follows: TGTGCCAGCAGCCAAGGCTACAGGGTTTCTAGCTCCTATAATTCACCCCTCCACTTT.

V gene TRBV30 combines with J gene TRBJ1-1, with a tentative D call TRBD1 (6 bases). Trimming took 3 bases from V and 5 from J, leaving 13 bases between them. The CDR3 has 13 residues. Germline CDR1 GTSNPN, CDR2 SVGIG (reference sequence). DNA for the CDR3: TGTGCCTGGAGCGGGCAGGGGTGGACTGAAGCTTTCTTT. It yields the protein CAWSGQGWTEAFF.

The CDR3 DNA reads TGTGCCAGCAGCTTACAGGGATTAGTAGAAAAACTGTTTTTT. Its protein is CASSLQGLVEKLFF. The V and J genes are TRBV7-9 and TRBJ1-4, with a tentative D call TRBD1 (5 bases). The CDR3 is 14 amino acids. CDR1 and CDR2 (germline): SEHNR, FQNEAQ (reference sequence). The V end was cut by 2 bases, the J end by 8 bases, with 12 bases between.

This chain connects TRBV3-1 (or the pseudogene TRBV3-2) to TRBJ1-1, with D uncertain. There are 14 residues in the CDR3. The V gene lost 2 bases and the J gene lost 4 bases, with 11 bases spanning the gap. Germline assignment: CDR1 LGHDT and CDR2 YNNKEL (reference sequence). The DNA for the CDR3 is TGTGCCAGCAGCCAAAACACCCCGGGCACTGAAGCTTTCTTT. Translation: CASSQNTPGTEAFF.